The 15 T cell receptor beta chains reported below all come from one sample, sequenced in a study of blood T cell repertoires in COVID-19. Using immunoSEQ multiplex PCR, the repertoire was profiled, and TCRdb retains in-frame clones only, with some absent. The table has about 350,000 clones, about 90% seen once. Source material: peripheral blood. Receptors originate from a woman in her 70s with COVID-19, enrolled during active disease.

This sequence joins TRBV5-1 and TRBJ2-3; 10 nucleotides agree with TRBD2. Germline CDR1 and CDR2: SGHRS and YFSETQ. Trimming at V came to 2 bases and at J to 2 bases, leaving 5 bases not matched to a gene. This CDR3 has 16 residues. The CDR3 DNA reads TGCGCCAGCAGCTTCCTAGCGGGGGCCCTCACAGATACGCAGTATTTT. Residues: CASSFLAGALTDTQYF.

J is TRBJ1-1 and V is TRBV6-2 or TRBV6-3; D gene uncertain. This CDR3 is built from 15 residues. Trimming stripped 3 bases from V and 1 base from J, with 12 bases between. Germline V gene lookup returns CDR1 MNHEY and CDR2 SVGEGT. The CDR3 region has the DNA TGTGCCAGCAGTTATTACTTGGGCCCGAACACTGAAGCTTTCTTT. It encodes CASSYYLGPNTEAFF.

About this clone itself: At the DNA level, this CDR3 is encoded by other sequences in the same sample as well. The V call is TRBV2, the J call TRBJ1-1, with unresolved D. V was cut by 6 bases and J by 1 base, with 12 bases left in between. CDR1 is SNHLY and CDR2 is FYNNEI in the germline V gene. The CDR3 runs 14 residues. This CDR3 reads CASSRPGWNTEAFF. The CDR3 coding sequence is TGTGCCAGCAGCCGCCCGGGGTGGAACACTGAAGCTTTCTTT.

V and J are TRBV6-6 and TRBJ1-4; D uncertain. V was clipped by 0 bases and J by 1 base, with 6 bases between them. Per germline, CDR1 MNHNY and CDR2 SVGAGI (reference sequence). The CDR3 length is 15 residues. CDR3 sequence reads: CASSYSGLTNEKLFF. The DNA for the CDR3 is TGTGCCAGCAGTTACTCCGGGTTAACTAATGAAAAACTGTTTTTT.

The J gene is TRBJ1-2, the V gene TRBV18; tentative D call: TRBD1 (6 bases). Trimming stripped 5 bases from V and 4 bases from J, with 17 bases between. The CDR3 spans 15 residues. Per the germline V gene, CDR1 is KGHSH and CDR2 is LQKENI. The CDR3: CASSSSGETLYGYTF. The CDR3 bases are TGTGCCAGCTCAAGTTCAGGGGAAACCCTCTATGGCTACACCTTC.

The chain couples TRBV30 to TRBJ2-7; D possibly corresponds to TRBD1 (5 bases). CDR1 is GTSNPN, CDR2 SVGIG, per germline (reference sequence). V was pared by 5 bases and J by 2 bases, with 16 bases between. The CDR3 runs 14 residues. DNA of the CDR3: TGTGCCTGGTCGACAGACACTGGGACCTACGAGCAGTACTTC. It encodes CAWSTDTGTYEQYF.

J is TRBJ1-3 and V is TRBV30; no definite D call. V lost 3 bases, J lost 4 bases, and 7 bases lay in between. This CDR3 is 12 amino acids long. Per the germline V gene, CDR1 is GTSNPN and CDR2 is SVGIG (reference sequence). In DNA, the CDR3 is TGTGCCTGGAGAGAGGAGGGAAACACCATATATTTT. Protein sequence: CAWREEGNTIYF.

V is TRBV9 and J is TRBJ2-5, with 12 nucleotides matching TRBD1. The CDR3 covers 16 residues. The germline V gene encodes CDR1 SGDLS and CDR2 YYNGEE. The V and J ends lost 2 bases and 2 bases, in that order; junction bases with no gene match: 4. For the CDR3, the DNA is TGTGCCAGCAGCGTTGGGACAGGGGGCGCTCAAGAGACCCAGTACTTC. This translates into CASSVGTGGAQETQYF.

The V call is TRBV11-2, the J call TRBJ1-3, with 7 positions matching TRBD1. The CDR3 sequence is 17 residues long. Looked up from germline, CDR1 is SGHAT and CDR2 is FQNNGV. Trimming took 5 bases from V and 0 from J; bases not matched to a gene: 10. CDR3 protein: CASSRVGGQISGNTIYF. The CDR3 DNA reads TGTGCCAGCAGCCGTGTTGGGGGACAGATCTCTGGAAACACCATATATTTT. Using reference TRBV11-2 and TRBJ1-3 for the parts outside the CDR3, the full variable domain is EAGVAQSPRYKIIEKRQSVAFWCNPISGHATLYWYQQILGQGPKLLIQFQNNGVVDDSQLPKDRFSAERLKGVDSTLKIQPAKLEDSAVYLCASSRVGGQISGNTIYFGEGSWLTVV.

The CDR3 loop reads CATTRETGGVHTEAFF. CDR3 nucleotide sequence: TGTGCCACCACCAGGGAGACAGGGGGCGTCCACACTGAAGCTTTCTTT. This chain links TRBV24-1 with TRBJ1-1, with TRBD1 matching 10 bases. Germline assignment: CDR1 KGHDR and CDR2 SFDVKD. V gave up 8 bases and J gave up 3 bases; unmatched junction bases: 11. This CDR3 region has 16 residues.

In DNA form, the CDR3 reads TGCGCCAGCATGAGGGACAGGGGCTTGGCAACTAATGAAAAACTGTTTTTT. Residues: CASMRDRGLATNEKLFF. The J gene is TRBJ1-4, the V gene TRBV10-2; TRBD1 aligns across 10 bases. The V gene end was trimmed by 7 bases and the J gene end by 0 bases; junction bases not matched to a gene: 8. This CDR3 contains 17 residues. Germline lookup yields CDR1 WSHSY and CDR2 SAAADI.

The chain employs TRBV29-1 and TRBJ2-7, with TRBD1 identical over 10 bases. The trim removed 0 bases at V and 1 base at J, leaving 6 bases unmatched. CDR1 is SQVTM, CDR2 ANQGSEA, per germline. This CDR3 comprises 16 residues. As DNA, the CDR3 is TGCAGCGTTGAAGAGCCCGGGACAGGGGTTTCCTACGAGCAGTACTTC. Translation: CSVEEPGTGVSYEQYF.

The CDR3 reads CASSGTGFGNEQFF. The CDR3 nucleotides are TGCGCCAGCAGCGGGACAGGGTTCGGAAATGAGCAGTTCTTC. V and J are TRBV5-1 and TRBJ2-1, with 9 bases matching TRBD1. This CDR3 has 14 amino acids. V trimming: 4 bases; J trimming: 7 bases; junction bases outside the gene matches: 6. The germline V gene has CDR1 SGHRS and CDR2 YFSETQ.

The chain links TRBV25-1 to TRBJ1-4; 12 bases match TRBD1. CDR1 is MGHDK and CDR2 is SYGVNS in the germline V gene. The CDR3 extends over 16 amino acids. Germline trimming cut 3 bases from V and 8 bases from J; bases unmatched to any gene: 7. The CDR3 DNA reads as TGTGCCAGCAGTGATCCGGGACAGGGGGCAGGGGAAAAACTGTTTTTT. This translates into CASSDPGQGAGEKLFF.

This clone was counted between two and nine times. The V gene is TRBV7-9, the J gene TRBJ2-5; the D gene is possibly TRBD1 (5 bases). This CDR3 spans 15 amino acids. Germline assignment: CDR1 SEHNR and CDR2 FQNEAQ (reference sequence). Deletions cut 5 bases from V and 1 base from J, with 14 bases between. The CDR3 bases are TGTGCCAGCAGCCCTGGTGGGGCAGTCCAAGAGACCCAGTACTTC. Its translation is CASSPGGAVQETQYF.